The present T cell receptor beta chain was sequenced within a study of T cell responses to AZD1222 COVID-19 vaccine. Findings of the study overall: The donors showed a predominance of white British ancestry and of females, with possible underestimation of clonal diversity. CD4 TCRs associated with vaccination spanned spike, dominating at 160-218 and 743-854. Only a handful of individuals given AZD1222 were seropositive at baseline.

Sequenced by immunoSEQ multiplex PCR; TCRdb stores in-frame clones only, minus some. The sample consists of about 110,000 clones, roughly 89% of them appearing once. The V gene's germline CDR1 is MNHEY and CDR2 SVGAGI. The CDR3 covers 14 residues. Trimming stripped 8 bases from V and 2 bases from J, with 13 bases between. Concerning this clone itself: What it binds is unknown.

V is TRBV6-5 and J is TRBJ1-5; possibly TRBD1 for D (5 bases). The source was peripheral blood, collected on day 0 of MenACWY control vaccination. The sequence derives from an adult in good health. CDR3 region: CASGRSGRNQPQHF. The CDR3 DNA sequence: TGTGCCAGCGGGAGATCAGGGCGCAATCAGCCCCAGCATTTT.